The clone carrying this TCR beta chain occurred once. Its cognate antigen is unknown. This sample stems from a study of shared clonotypes between healthy human individuals. Turning to the study itself: Three CD4 naive, three CD4 memory, two CD8 naive and one CD8 memory plate were used per donor.

Whole-study results and caveats: Clonotypes which were not shared had lower generation probabilities than clonotypes that all four donors shared. Tissue TCR repertoires likely differ from these blood-only repertoires. A handful of donors showed sharing of 4.5% to 6% of naive CD4 clonotypes.

Produced via immunoSEQ multiplex PCR; TCRdb's table is partial and in-frame only. The table includes around 700,000 clones, 74% detected once. The TCR sequence derives from a woman aged 25 to 39 in good health. Sequenced: memory CD4+ T cells sorted from blood. As for subset: CD45RA-negative fraction.

In DNA form, the CDR3 reads TGTGCCAGCTCCCCGGTTGTGGGGACAGGGGGCGAGACCCAGTACTTC. This encodes CASSPVVGTGGETQYF. This rearrangement joins TRBV18 to TRBJ2-5; the match to TRBD1 covers 12 bases. Germline CDR1 and CDR2: KGHSH and LQKENI. The ends lost 6 bases at V and 5 bases at J; junction bases unmatched: 10. The CDR3 consists of 16 residues.